This TCR beta chain was identified during a study of blood T cell repertoires in COVID-19. For the study at large: COVID-19 samples, acute and convalescent, were from the United States, Italy and Spain. PBMCs, B-cell-depleted T cells, or T cells were the source of the cDNA or gDNA that made up the material.

Germline CDR1 is MNHEY and CDR2 is SMNVEV (reference sequence). The V end lost 3 bases, the J end lost 6 bases, and 11 bases lay between the germline ends. The CDR3 runs 13 residues. In the authors' methods: How many nucleated cells were present was estimated from reference gene primer amplification. The method was immunoSEQ multiplex PCR; TCRdb's version includes in-frame clones alone and lacks a portion of them. The D gene and trimming were derived from the DNA, and the V and J assignments and clone size from that table. This table holds roughly 200,000 clones, around 84% found once. V usage is TRBV27 and J usage is TRBJ1-1; TRBD1 might be the D (6 bases). The specimen sequenced was PBMCs or T cells enriched from blood (not recorded which). The source is a woman in her thirties who had been exposed to COVID-19. The CDR3 DNA reads TGTGCCAGCAGTTTCCAGGGGTACGCTGAAGCTTTCTTT. Residues: CASSFQGYAEAFF.